Following are 28 T cell receptor beta chains from one sample sequenced in a study of cytomegalovirus exposure and HLA in healthy donors. The PCR made use of 60 Vbeta and 13 Jbeta primers. This table comes from immunoSEQ multiplex PCR, and its TCRdb copy is limited to in-frame clones, with some not included. There are 110,000 to 150,000 clones in the sample; approximately 78% occur only once, and 3.5% to 5.5% lies in the top ten. Sequenced material: PBMCs. These receptors came from a woman aged 40 to 50 in good health and CMV-seropositive.

The CDR3 nucleotides read TGTGCCAGTAGTCCCCCGGGACAGGTTTCCGAGCAGTACTTC. It specifies CASSPPGQVSEQYF. J is TRBJ2-7 and V is TRBV19; 8 bases match TRBD1. The CDR3 sequence is 14 residues long. Germline assignment: CDR1 LNHDA and CDR2 SQIVND (reference sequence). V was pared by 5 bases and J by 6 bases, with 9 bases of the junction left unmatched. Together with reference TRBV19 and TRBJ2-7, the CDR3 gives the full variable domain: DGGITQSPKYLFRKEGQNVTLSCEQNLNHDAMYWYRQDPGQGLRLIYYSQIVNDFQKGDIAEGYSVSREKKESFPLTVTSAQKNPTAFYLCASSPPGQVSEQYFGPGTRLTVT.

This clone appeared a single time. V and J are TRBV30 and TRBJ2-7; D gene uncertain. The CDR3 extends over 13 amino acids. Germline lookup yields CDR1 GTSNPN and CDR2 SVGIG (reference sequence). Trimming removed 1 base at V and 2 bases at J, with 9 bases between. The CDR3 reads CAWSGDSPYEQYF. The CDR3 DNA is TGTGCCTGGAGTGGAGATAGTCCCTACGAGCAGTACTTC. The full variable domain, rest sourced from reference TRBV30 and TRBJ2-7, is SQTIHQWPATLVQPVGSPLSLECTVEGTSNPNLYWYRQAAGRGLQLLFYSVGIGQISSEVPQNLSASRPQDRQFILSSKKLLLSDSGFYLCAWSGDSPYEQYFGPGTRLTVT.

This sequence joins TRBV30 and TRBJ2-1, with 10 bases that match TRBD2. Per germline, CDR1 GTSNPN and CDR2 SVGIG (reference sequence). The CDR3 is made up of 15 amino acids. V trimming: 5 bases; J trimming: 2 bases; junction bases outside the gene matches: 6. CDR3 residues: CAWWPSGSAYNEQFF. CDR3 DNA: TGTGCCTGGTGGCCTAGCGGGAGCGCCTACAATGAGCAGTTCTTC.

The chain couples TRBV30 to TRBJ1-6; a possible D gene is TRBD1 (5 bases). The germline gives CDR1 GTSNPN, CDR2 SVGIG (reference sequence). Trimming removed 5 bases at V and 5 bases at J, with 13 bases between. The CDR3 contains 14 residues. CDR3 DNA: TGTGCCTGGGCGACCCGGGGGAATAATTCACCCCTCCACTTT. Protein: CAWATRGNNSPLHF. The full variable domain, in which reference TRBV30 and TRBJ1-6 provide the parts outside the CDR3, is SQTIHQWPATLVQPVGSPLSLECTVEGTSNPNLYWYRQAAGRGLQLLFYSVGIGQISSEVPQNLSASRPQDRQFILSSKKLLLSDSGFYLCAWATRGNNSPLHFGNGTRLTVT.

The chain has TRBV19 and TRBJ2-7; TRBD1 aligns across 10 bases. This CDR3 is built from 15 residues. J lost 6 bases, V lost 3 bases, and 8 bases had no gene match. Germline CDR1 reads LNHDA; CDR2 reads SQIVND (reference sequence). The CDR3 nucleotides are TGTGCCAGTAGTATCCTCGCGGACAGGGGGGCCGAGCAGTACTTC. It encodes CASSILADRGAEQYF.

For this clone: This is likely a read error, given that the CDR3 carries no conserved phenylalanine or tryptophan at its end. The chain uses TRBV6-5 and TRBJ2-7; 9 bases line up with TRBD1. Germline loops: CDR1 MNHEY, CDR2 SVGAGI. V trimming: 6 bases; J trimming: 2 bases; junction bases outside the gene matches: 2. This CDR3 region has 13 residues. For the CDR3, the DNA is TGTGCCAGCAGAAGACAGGGGGCCTACGAGCAGTACTCC. Its protein is CASRRQGAYEQYS.

In this sample, this clone turned up a few times. The chain recombines TRBV4-3 with TRBJ1-4; D not certain. V was cut by 0 bases and J by 4 bases, with 9 bases left in between. The V gene's germline CDR1 is LGHNA and CDR2 YSLEER. The CDR3 is made up of 15 amino acids. The CDR3 DNA reads TGCGCCAGCAGCCAAGATCCCGGGTTTAATGAAAAACTGTTTTTT. It encodes CASSQDPGFNEKLFF.

Comments on this clone: Other nucleotide sequences from this sample produce the same CDR3. J is TRBJ1-3 and V is TRBV7-9, with D tentatively TRBD1 (5 bases). CDR3 size: 14 residues. Germline values: CDR1 SEHNR, CDR2 FQNEAQ (reference sequence). Trimming took 5 bases from V and 4 from J, leaving 12 bases between them. The CDR3 reads CASSRASGGNTIYF. In DNA, the CDR3 is TGTGCCAGCAGCCGCGCCTCAGGGGGAAACACCATATATTTT.

The rearrangement joins TRBV5-4 to TRBJ2-1; TRBD2 matches 8 bases. In germline, CDR1 is SGHNT, CDR2 YYREEE (reference sequence). J lost 0 bases, V lost 4 bases, and 6 bases had no gene match. The CDR3 extends over 16 amino acids. CDR3 in amino acids: CASSTVAGSSYNEQFF. The CDR3 nucleotides read TGTGCCAGCAGCACTGTAGCGGGGAGCTCCTACAATGAGCAGTTCTTC.

The rearrangement uses TRBV6-5 and TRBJ2-4; 7 positions match TRBD2. The V gene's germline CDR1 is MNHEY and CDR2 SVGAGI. The J segment lost 8 bases and the V segment lost 6 bases, leaving 10 bases of the junction unmatched. The CDR3 sequence is 14 residues long. The CDR3 protein is CASSVRGERDIQYF. DNA of the CDR3: TGTGCCAGCAGCGTCCGGGGGGAAAGGGACATTCAGTACTTC.

This clone was seen a handful of times. One end of the junction does not line up with germline, which may come from a read error. The rearrangement uses TRBV7-7 and TRBJ2-3; a weak D match, TRBD1 (5 bases). CDR3 length equals 15 residues. Germline V lookup: CDR1 SSHAT, CDR2 FNYEAQ (reference sequence). In DNA, the CDR3 is TGTGCCAGCAGTTTAGGGGTCAGTGTGGGCGATACGCAGTATTTT. It yields the protein CASSLGVSVGDTQYF.

This chain links TRBV27 with TRBJ2-1; 11 nucleotides align to TRBD2. Germline V lookup: CDR1 MNHEY, CDR2 SMNVEV (reference sequence). V lost 6 bases and J lost 8; bases outside the gene matches: 6. The CDR3 is 14 residues long. CDR3 sequence reads: CASSSTSGGHEQFF. CDR3 in DNA: TGTGCCAGCAGCTCAACTAGCGGGGGTCATGAGCAGTTCTTC.

The chain joins TRBV7-9 to TRBJ1-6; tentative D call: TRBD1 (6 bases). The CDR3 sequence is 13 residues long. Per germline, CDR1 SEHNR and CDR2 FQNEAQ (reference sequence). V gave up 9 bases and J gave up 10 bases, with 16 bases separating them. CDR3 DNA sequence: TGTGCCAGTAGCGAAGGGGGTCGGTCACCCCTCCACTTT. Translating it yields CASSEGGRSPLHF. Full variable domain (remainder filled in from reference TRBV7-9 and TRBJ1-6): DTGVSQNPRHKITKRGQNVTFRCDPISEHNRLYWYRQTLGQGPEFLTYFQNEAQLEKSRLLSDRFSAERPKGSFSTLEIQRTEQGDSAMYLCASSEGGRSPLHFGNGTRLTVT.

This chain joins TRBV10-3 and TRBJ2-7; 9 bases are a match to TRBD1. CDR1 is ENHRY and CDR2 is SYGVKD in the germline V gene. With V trimmed by 3 bases and J by 5 bases, 8 bases remained unmatched. This CDR3 contains 15 residues. The CDR3 DNA sequence: TGTGCCATCAGTGAATTAACAGGGGGCCCCAACGAGCAGTACTTC. It is translated as CAISELTGGPNEQYF.

This chain connects TRBV7-9 to TRBJ2-5; D is ambiguous. V lost 4 bases, J lost 3 bases, and 12 bases lay in between. Germline lookup yields CDR1 SEHNR and CDR2 FQNEAQ (reference sequence). The CDR3 is 14 amino acids. DNA of the CDR3: TGTGCCAGCAGCTCGAGTGGCGGTAAAGAGACCCAGTACTTC. Its translation is CASSSSGGKETQYF.

The chain employs TRBV7-8 and TRBJ2-7; TRBD2 aligns across 7 bases. V was pared by 1 base and J by 0 bases, with 6 bases of the junction left unmatched. The CDR3 has 16 amino acids. CDR1 SGHVS and CDR2 FQNEAQ come from the germline V gene. The CDR3 region is CASSLGAGVFSYEQYF. CDR3 sequence (DNA): TGTGCCAGCAGCTTAGGGGCGGGAGTCTTCTCCTACGAGCAGTACTTC.

The chain combines TRBV15 with TRBJ2-7; D is undetermined. Trimming took off 0 bases at V and 3 bases at J, with 30 bases between the two ends. The CDR3 totals 21 residues. Germline lookup yields CDR1 LNHNV and CDR2 YYDKDF (reference sequence). CDR3: CATSRDHNKRVFYNTLYEQYF. CDR3 DNA: TGTGCCACCAGCAGAGATCACAACAAACGGGTTTTCTATAACACCCTCTACGAGCAGTACTTC.

The V call is TRBV28, the J call TRBJ2-5; tentatively, D is TRBD2 (6 bases). V was shortened by 8 bases and J by 1 base, with 8 bases between the two germline ends. The CDR3 spans 12 residues. CDR1 is MDHEN, CDR2 SYDVKM, per germline. The CDR3 DNA reads TGTGCCAGCCGGGGGTTCCAAGAGACCCAGTACTTC. It yields the protein CASRGFQETQYF.

The chain has TRBV28 and TRBJ2-5, with D possibly being TRBD1 (5 bases). The CDR3 is made up of 13 amino acids. Trimming took off 7 bases at V and 5 bases at J, with 14 bases between the two ends. CDR1 MDHEN and CDR2 SYDVKM come from the germline V gene. In DNA form, the CDR3 reads TGTGCCAGCATCCAGGGTAGGACGGAGACCCAGTACTTC. Translated, it gives CASIQGRTETQYF.

The genes are TRBV7-9 and TRBJ2-2, with TRBD2 identical over 14 bases. Per the germline V gene, CDR1 is SEHNR and CDR2 is FQNEAQ (reference sequence). The CDR3 has 16 amino acids. V was pared by 6 bases and J by 7 bases, with 7 bases of the junction left unmatched. CDR3: CASRPTSGGAIGELFF. As DNA, the CDR3 is TGTGCCAGCAGACCGACTAGCGGGGGGGCAATCGGGGAGCTGTTTTTT. Full variable domain (remainder filled in from reference TRBV7-9 and TRBJ2-2): DTGVSQNPRHKITKRGQNVTFRCDPISEHNRLYWYRQTLGQGPEFLTYFQNEAQLEKSRLLSDRFSAERPKGSFSTLEIQRTEQGDSAMYLCASRPTSGGAIGELFFGEGSRLTVL.

V is TRBV13 and J is TRBJ2-3; 9 bases are a match to TRBD1. The length of the CDR3 is 14 residues. Losses at the gene ends were 8 bases for V and 4 bases for J; bases not matched to a gene: 7. In germline, CDR1 is PRHDT, CDR2 FYEKMQ (reference sequence). This chain's CDR3 is CASVDRGSADTQYF. In DNA, the CDR3 is TGTGCCAGCGTCGACAGGGGGAGTGCAGATACGCAGTATTTT.

The rearrangement joins TRBV6-1 to TRBJ1-2; D is ambiguous. The CDR3 totals 15 residues. CDR1 is MNHNS and CDR2 is SASEGT in the germline V gene. The ends were cut back, 1 base at V and 3 bases at J, with 12 bases in the middle. The CDR3 loop reads CASSEGSGRDYGYTF. CDR3 in DNA: TGTGCCAGCAGTGAAGGTTCGGGGAGAGACTATGGCTACACCTTC.

The chain carries TRBV6-1 and TRBJ2-2; D gene unclear. V was pared by 8 bases and J by 5 bases, with 9 bases between. Germline CDR1 MNHNS, CDR2 SASEGT. The CDR3 runs to 12 residues. This chain's CDR3 is CASGVFTGELFF. The CDR3 DNA reads as TGTGCCAGCGGAGTTTTTACCGGGGAGCTGTTTTTT.

This clone was seen more than once but under ten times. The chain is built from TRBV27 and TRBJ2-2, with a weak D call TRBD2 (5 bases). From germline, CDR1 is MNHEY and CDR2 SMNVEV (reference sequence). This CDR3 comprises 11 residues. The V end lost 9 bases, the J end lost 7 bases, and 9 bases lay between the germline ends. The CDR3 DNA reads TGTGCCAGTGGGAGTTACGGGGAGCTGTTTTTT. This gives the protein CASGSYGELFF.

The chain has TRBV7-2 and TRBJ1-1; D not resolved. The germline V gene has CDR1 SGHTA and CDR2 FQGNSA. The CDR3 has 12 residues. Trimming pared 5 bases from V and 5 bases from J, leaving 9 bases between. The CDR3 sequence: CASSPRFTEAFF. CDR3 bases: TGTGCCAGCAGCCCCAGGTTTACTGAAGCTTTCTTT.

The J gene is TRBJ2-5, the V gene TRBV5-1; maybe TRBD1 (6 bases). The J call could be wrong; TRBJ2-7 is a better fit for the DNA end. The CDR3 has 15 amino acids. Germline V gene lookup returns CDR1 SGHRS and CDR2 YFSETQ. The CDR3 sequence: CASSIQGGGPYEQYF. CDR3 bases: TGCGCCAGCAGCATACAGGGTGGAGGACCTTACGAGCAGTACTTC.

The chain recombines TRBV11-2 with TRBJ2-1; D is uncertain. V was shortened by 0 bases and J by 0 bases, with 6 bases between the two germline ends. This CDR3 comprises 15 residues. CDR1 SGHAT and CDR2 FQNNGV come from the germline V gene. CDR3 nucleotide sequence: TGTGCCAGCAGCTTAGAACCGAGCTCCTACAATGAGCAGTTCTTC. Translating it yields CASSLEPSSYNEQFF.

This sequence joins TRBV11-1 and TRBJ1-5, with TRBD1 as a possible D gene (6 bases). CDR1 is SGHAT, CDR2 FQDESV, per germline (reference sequence). The CDR3 length is 14 residues. The V and J ends lost 5 bases and 4 bases respectively, with 12 bases between them. The CDR3 region is CASSPDRANQPQHF. DNA for the CDR3: TGTGCCAGCAGCCCGGACAGAGCGAATCAGCCCCAGCATTTT.